The sequence of this T cell receptor (beta chain) was determined in a study of OX40 agonist ivuxolimab in advanced cancers. The overall study: Across the patients, intravenous ivuxolimab was delivered every 2 weeks at 0.01 to 10 mg/kg. Age averaged around 58 years (range roughly 20 to 90), and roughly 80% were male.

Here immunoSEQ multiplex PCR was the method, and the copy in TCRdb shows in-frame clones only, minus some. The sample carries around 18,000 clones, around 69% recorded once. Concerning this clone itself: The antigen is undetermined.

Findings and caveats of the study: On average, CD8+ T cells showed a greater number of expanded clones than CD4+.

CDR1 is SGHVS and CDR2 is FNYEAQ in the germline V gene. CDR3 length: 14 amino acids. J is TRBJ2-5 and V is TRBV7-6; D is possibly TRBD1 (5 bases). The tail of the sequence fits TRBJ2-7 better, so the J call may be wrong. This receptor was obtained from an adult with an advanced solid tumor such as melanoma, head and neck, liver or kidney cancer. Sequencing was performed on CD4+ or CD8+ T cells sorted from blood, taken in a trial of the OX40 agonist ivuxolimab. CDR3 amino acids: CASSLASQGSEQYF. CDR3 DNA: TGTGCCAGCAGCTTAGCGTCCCAGGGCTCCGAGCAGTACTTC.